This TCR beta chain originates from a study of blood T cell repertoires in COVID-19. Whole-study context: The cDNA or gDNA used as material had been derived from T cells, B-cell-depleted T cells, or PBMCs.

On this clone itself: The identical CDR3 is also encoded by other nucleotide sequences in the sample.

Libraries were prepared by immunoSEQ multiplex PCR; TCRdb keeps only in-frame clonotypes and omits some of them. The data hold more than 95,000 clones, with around 86% observed a single time. Germline lookup yields CDR1 ENHRY and CDR2 SYGVKD. Trimming removed 0 bases from V and 3 bases from J, with 9 bases in between. The CDR3 length is 15 residues. The TCR originated in a man of 80 years or more with active or convalescent COVID-19. Sequenced input: peripheral blood. J is TRBJ1-5 and V is TRBV10-3; a weak D match, TRBD1 (6 bases). This CDR3 reads CAISESGGLNQPQHF. DNA of the CDR3: TGTGCCATCAGTGAGTCGGGGGGGCTCAATCAGCCCCAGCATTTT.